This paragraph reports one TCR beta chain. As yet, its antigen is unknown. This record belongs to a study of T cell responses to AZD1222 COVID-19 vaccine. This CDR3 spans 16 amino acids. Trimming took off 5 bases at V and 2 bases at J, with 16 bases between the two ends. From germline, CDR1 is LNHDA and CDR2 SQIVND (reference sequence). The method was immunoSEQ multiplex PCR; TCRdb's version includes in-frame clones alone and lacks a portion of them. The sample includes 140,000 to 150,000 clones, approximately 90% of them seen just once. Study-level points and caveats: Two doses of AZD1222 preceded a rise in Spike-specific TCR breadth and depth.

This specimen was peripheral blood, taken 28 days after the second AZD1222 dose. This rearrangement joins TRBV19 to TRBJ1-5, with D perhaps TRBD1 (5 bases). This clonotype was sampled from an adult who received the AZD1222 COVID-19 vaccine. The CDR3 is CASSLPRGSGNQPQHF. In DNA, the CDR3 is TGTGCCAGTAGTCTTCCGAGGGGATCGGGCAATCAGCCCCAGCATTTT.